This TCR beta chain was captured in a study of control samples from healthy donors and cancer patients. This clone was observed a single time. Method: immunoSEQ multiplex PCR; TCRdb's copy keeps in-frame clones and lacks some. The table records roughly 450,000 clones, 80% to 95% of them present only once. This CDR3 region has 15 residues. With 5 bases removed from V and 1 base from J, the gap between germline ends came to 11 bases. Germline CDR1 and CDR2: LGHDT and YNNKEL (reference sequence). This sequence joins TRBV3-1 (or the pseudogene TRBV3-2) and TRBJ1-4; no clear D. This sequence originates from a middle-aged man with head and neck cancer. The sample consisted of PBMCs. The chain's CDR3 is CASSAREGTNEKLFF. The CDR3 DNA sequence: TGTGCCAGCAGCGCCCGAGAGGGAACTAATGAAAAACTGTTTTTT.